The next 13 T cell receptor beta chains were all read from a single sample in a study of cytomegalovirus exposure and HLA in healthy donors. Researchers ran the PCR with 60 Vbeta and 13 Jbeta primers. Some clones are missing from TCRdb's copy, which holds only in-frame ones; the method was immunoSEQ multiplex PCR. The sample carries approximately 99,000 clones, around three quarters recorded once. Sequencing was carried out using PBMCs. The receptors originated from a male donor in good health and CMV-seropositive.

This clone was recorded a few times. This rearrangement joins TRBV4-1 to TRBJ1-1; 7 bases are shared with TRBD1. CDR3 size: 16 residues. The germline CDR1 and CDR2 sequences are MGHRA and YSYEKL. Trimming at V came to 6 bases and at J to 1 base, leaving 11 bases not matched to a gene. The CDR3 DNA is TGCGCCAGCAGTTACGGACAGGCCTTGGGGAACACTGAAGCTTTCTTT. It yields the protein CASSYGQALGNTEAFF.

The chain carries TRBV2 and TRBJ1-1; D is unresolved. Between the trimmed V and J ends, which lost 3 bases and 1 base, there was a span of 6 bases. Germline CDR1 and CDR2: SNHLY and FYNNEI. This CDR3 region has 13 residues. The CDR3 loop is CASSELENTEAFF. CDR3 nucleotides: TGTGCCAGCAGTGAGTTAGAGAACACTGAAGCTTTCTTT.

The chain couples TRBV11-2 to TRBJ1-2; 9 bases fit TRBD1. From germline, CDR1 is SGHAT and CDR2 FQNNGV. This CDR3 contains 14 residues. The ends lost 4 bases at V and 6 bases at J; junction bases unmatched: 6. CDR3 loop: CASSWGQGYDGYTF. CDR3 coding DNA: TGTGCCAGCAGCTGGGGACAGGGATATGATGGCTACACCTTC.

This clone was observed a single time. This chain joins TRBV4-2 and TRBJ2-5; 8 bases line up with TRBD2. The trim removed 0 bases at V and 2 bases at J, leaving 11 bases unmatched. Looked up from germline, CDR1 is LGHNA and CDR2 is YNFKEQ. The CDR3 is made up of 18 amino acids. The CDR3 nucleotides are TGTGCCAGCAGCCAAGAGCGGGGAGCGGGGGCACCACAAGAGACCCAGTACTTC. Translation gives CASSQERGAGAPQETQYF.

This clone showed up just a few times. This chain links TRBV7-3 with TRBJ1-1; D gene ambiguous. Trimming shortened V by 2 bases and J by 3 bases, and 7 bases separated the two germline ends. Per germline, CDR1 SGHTA and CDR2 FQGTGA. The CDR3 loop spans 13 amino acids. In DNA form, the CDR3 reads TGTGCCAGCAGCTTACGACTAGACACTGAAGCTTTCTTT. This sequence encodes CASSLRLDTEAFF.

This chain links TRBV5-4 with TRBJ1-6; 8 bases fit TRBD1. This CDR3 is 15 amino acids long. Per the germline V gene, CDR1 is SGHNT and CDR2 is YYREEE (reference sequence). J lost 6 bases, V lost 0 bases, and 2 bases had no gene match. In DNA form, the CDR3 reads TGTGCCAGCAGCTTGGCAGGGGGCCTTAATTCACCCCTCCACTTT. Residues: CASSLAGGLNSPLHF.

The rearrangement uses TRBV4-2 and TRBJ2-4; 7 positions agree with TRBD2. V was pared by 3 bases and J by 1 base, with 12 bases of the junction left unmatched. Germline-derived CDR1 and CDR2 are LGHNA and YNFKEQ. The CDR3 spans 18 residues. CDR3 DNA: TGTGCCAGCAGCCAGACCAGACTAGCCGGGACCGCCAAAAACATTCAGTACTTC. Its translation is CASSQTRLAGTAKNIQYF.

The chain has TRBV18 and TRBJ1-4; D gene unclear. This CDR3 comprises 14 residues. The germline V gene encodes CDR1 KGHSH and CDR2 LQKENI. V lost 3 bases and J lost 6, with 11 bases in between. Written as DNA, the CDR3 is TGTGCCAGCTCACCGAGGGAGATACATGAAAAACTGTTTTTT. This codes for CASSPREIHEKLFF.

The rearrangement uses TRBV10-3 and TRBJ1-4; possibly TRBD1 for D (6 bases). The V and J ends lost 6 bases and 6 bases respectively, with 17 bases between them. CDR1 and CDR2 (germline): ENHRY, SYGVKD. The CDR3 extends over 15 amino acids. The CDR3 nucleotides are TGTGCCATCAGCCAACACAGGGTGGGGGATGAAAAACTGTTTTTT. Its protein product is CAISQHRVGDEKLFF.

The rearrangement uses TRBV9 and TRBJ2-7; D possibly corresponds to TRBD2 (5 bases). Trimming took off 3 bases at V and 2 bases at J, with 18 bases between the two ends. The germline gives CDR1 SGDLS, CDR2 YYNGEE. The CDR3 runs to 16 residues. The CDR3 DNA is TGTGCCAGCAGCGCCCGGATGGCAGTGACTACCTACGAGCAGTACTTC. Protein sequence: CASSARMAVTTYEQYF.

The rearrangement uses TRBV6-5 and TRBJ2-2; D might be TRBD2 (6 bases). The V end was cut by 5 bases, the J end by 5 bases, with 15 bases between. Germline CDR1 and CDR2: MNHEY and SVGAGI. The CDR3 length is 15 residues. The CDR3 reads CASSPLKGGTGELFF. In DNA, the CDR3 is TGTGCCAGCAGTCCCCTCAAAGGAGGGACCGGGGAGCTGTTTTTT.

The rearrangement uses TRBV4-1 and TRBJ1-5; D gene ambiguous. V was cut by 2 bases and J by 6 bases, with 2 bases left in between. The CDR3 consists of 11 residues. Germline assignment: CDR1 MGHRA and CDR2 YSYEKL. The CDR3 region is CASSQRQPQHF. Here the CDR3 DNA reads TGCGCCAGCAGCCAACGTCAGCCCCAGCATTTT.

CDR3 loop: CASSPSGGAVNTEAFF. The CDR3 DNA reads as TGTGCCAGCAGCCCGTCGGGGGGAGCAGTGAACACTGAAGCTTTCTTT. The V call is TRBV9, the J call TRBJ1-1; maybe TRBD1 (5 bases). The germline V and J ends were trimmed by 4 bases and 0 bases, with 16 bases remaining between them. CDR3 length equals 16 residues. Germline V gene lookup returns CDR1 SGDLS and CDR2 YYNGEE.